This TCR beta chain was retrieved from a study of identical twins. TCRdb re-derived calls from the 5' RACE reads in MiXCR, one entry per CDR3 protein. Of hundreds of thousands of distinct CDR3 sequences in the sample, around 20% are singletons; the top ten hold over 4%. CDR1 is SGHVS, CDR2 FQNEAQ, per germline. V was trimmed by 6 bases and J by 0 bases, leaving 12 bases between them. The CDR3 length is 15 residues. This clonotype was seen a few times. Another study also made use of these data, one on T cells expressing NK-cell markers.

The source material was PBMCs. The origin of this receptor is a young woman in good health. The chain joins TRBV7-8 to TRBJ1-3; tentatively, D is TRBD1 (6 bases). The CDR3 DNA reads TGTGCCAGCAGACGAACAGGGAGCTCTGGAAACACCATATATTTT. This codes for CASRRTGSSGNTIYF.